This T cell receptor (beta chain) was identified during a study of T cell therapy after organ transplantation. Study overall: Therapy products were autologous CMV-specific T cells, peptide-expanded for around two weeks.

TCRdb keeps only in-frame clones here, not all; method: immunoSEQ multiplex PCR. The repertoire consists of around 50,000 clones, with about 94% occurring once and the leading ten covering about 2.9%. General study points: In nonresponders, large pretherapy expansions changed minimally after therapy.

Germline values: CDR1 SNHLY, CDR2 FYNNEI. The CDR3 spans 13 residues. Trimming cost V 7 bases and J 7 bases, with 17 bases left between them. Concerning this clone: Its cognate antigen is unknown.

The sequence was obtained from a human patient who had received a solid organ transplant and had CMV disease. The sequenced sample was CD8+ T cells from blood, obtained before autologous CMV-specific T cell therapy. The V call is TRBV2, the J call TRBJ2-7; unclear D gene. CDR3 coding DNA: TGTGCCAGCATTGACGAGGTGGTGATTGAGCAGTACTTC. It translates to CASIDEVVIEQYF.